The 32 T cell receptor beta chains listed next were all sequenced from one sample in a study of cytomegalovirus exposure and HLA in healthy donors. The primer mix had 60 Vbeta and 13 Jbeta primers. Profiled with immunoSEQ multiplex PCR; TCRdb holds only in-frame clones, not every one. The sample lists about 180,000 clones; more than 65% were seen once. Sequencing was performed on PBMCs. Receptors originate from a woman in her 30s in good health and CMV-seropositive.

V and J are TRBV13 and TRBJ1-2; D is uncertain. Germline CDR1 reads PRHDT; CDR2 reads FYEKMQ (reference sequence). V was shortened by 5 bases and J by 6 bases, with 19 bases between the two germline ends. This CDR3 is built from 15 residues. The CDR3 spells CASSALSPALDGYTF. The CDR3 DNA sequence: TGTGCCAGCAGCGCGCTTTCCCCCGCGTTGGATGGCTACACCTTC.

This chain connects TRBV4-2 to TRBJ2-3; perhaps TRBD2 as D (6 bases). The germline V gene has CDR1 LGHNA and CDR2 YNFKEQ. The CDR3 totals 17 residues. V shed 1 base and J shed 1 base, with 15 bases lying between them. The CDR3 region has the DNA TGTGCCAGCAGCCAAGGCACACCGGGACTCCGCACAGATACGCAGTATTTT. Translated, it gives CASSQGTPGLRTDTQYF.

The CDR3 spells CASSLNRDNSPLHF. The CDR3, as DNA: TGTGCCAGCAGCTTAAACAGGGATAATTCACCCCTCCACTTT. The chain has TRBV7-8 and TRBJ1-6; D is possibly TRBD1 (6 bases). The germline gives CDR1 SGHVS, CDR2 FQNEAQ. V lost 2 bases and J lost 5, with 7 bases in between. The CDR3 sequence is 14 residues long.

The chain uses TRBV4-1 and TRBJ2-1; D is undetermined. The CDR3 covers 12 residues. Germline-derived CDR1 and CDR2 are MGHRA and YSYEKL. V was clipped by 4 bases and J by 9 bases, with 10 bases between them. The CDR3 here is CASSRPSGEQFF. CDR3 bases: TGCGCCAGCAGCCGCCCTAGTGGTGAGCAGTTCTTC.

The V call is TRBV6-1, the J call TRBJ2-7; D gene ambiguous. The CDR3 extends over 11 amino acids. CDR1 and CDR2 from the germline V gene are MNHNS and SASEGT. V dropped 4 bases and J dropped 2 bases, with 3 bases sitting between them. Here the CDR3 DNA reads TGTGCCAGCAGTGGTACCTACGAGCAGTACTTC. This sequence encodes CASSGTYEQYF.

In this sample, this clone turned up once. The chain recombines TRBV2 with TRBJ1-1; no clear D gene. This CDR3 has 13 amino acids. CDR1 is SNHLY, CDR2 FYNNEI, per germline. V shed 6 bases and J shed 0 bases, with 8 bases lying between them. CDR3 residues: CASSGDLNTEAFF. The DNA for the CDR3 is TGTGCCAGCAGCGGGGATTTGAACACTGAAGCTTTCTTT.

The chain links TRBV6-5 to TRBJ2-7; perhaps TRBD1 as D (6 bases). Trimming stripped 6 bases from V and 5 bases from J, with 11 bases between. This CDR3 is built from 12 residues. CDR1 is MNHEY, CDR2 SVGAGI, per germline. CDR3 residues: CASRRQAHEQYF. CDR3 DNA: TGTGCCAGCAGAAGACAGGCCCACGAGCAGTACTTC.

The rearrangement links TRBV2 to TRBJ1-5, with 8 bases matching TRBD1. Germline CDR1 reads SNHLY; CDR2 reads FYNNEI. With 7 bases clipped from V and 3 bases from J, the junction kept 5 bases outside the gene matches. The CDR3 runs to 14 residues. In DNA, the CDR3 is TGTGCCAGCACGGACAGGGACAACAATCAGCCCCAGCATTTT. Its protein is CASTDRDNNQPQHF.

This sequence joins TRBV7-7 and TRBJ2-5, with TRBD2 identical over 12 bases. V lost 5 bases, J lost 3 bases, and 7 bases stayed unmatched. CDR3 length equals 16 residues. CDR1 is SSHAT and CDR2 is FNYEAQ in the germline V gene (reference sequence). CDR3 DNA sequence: TGTGCCAGCAGCCCCCGCCTAGCGGGGGGGAAAGAGACCCAGTACTTC. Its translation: CASSPRLAGGKETQYF.

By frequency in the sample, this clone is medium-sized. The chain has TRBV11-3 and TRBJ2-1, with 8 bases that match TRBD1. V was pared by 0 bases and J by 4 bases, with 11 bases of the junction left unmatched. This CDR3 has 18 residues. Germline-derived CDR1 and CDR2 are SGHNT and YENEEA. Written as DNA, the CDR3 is TGTGCCAGCAGCTTAGAACAGGGGGGTAGCCGGAGATACAATGAGCAGTTCTTC. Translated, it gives CASSLEQGGSRRYNEQFF.

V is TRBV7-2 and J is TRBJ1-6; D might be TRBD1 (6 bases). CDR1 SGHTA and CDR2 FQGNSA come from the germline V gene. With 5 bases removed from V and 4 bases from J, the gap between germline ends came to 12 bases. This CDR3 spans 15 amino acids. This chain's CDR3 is CASSAGTTYNSPLHF. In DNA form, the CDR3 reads TGTGCCAGCAGCGCCGGGACAACTTATAATTCACCCCTCCACTTT.

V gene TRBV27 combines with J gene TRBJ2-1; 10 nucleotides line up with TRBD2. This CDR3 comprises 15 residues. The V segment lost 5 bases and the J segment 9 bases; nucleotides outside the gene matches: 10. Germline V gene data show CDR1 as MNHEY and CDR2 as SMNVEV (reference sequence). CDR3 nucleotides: TGTGCCAGCAGTCCCCGAGTAGCGGGGGGCGGTGAGCAGTTCTTC. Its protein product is CASSPRVAGGGEQFF.

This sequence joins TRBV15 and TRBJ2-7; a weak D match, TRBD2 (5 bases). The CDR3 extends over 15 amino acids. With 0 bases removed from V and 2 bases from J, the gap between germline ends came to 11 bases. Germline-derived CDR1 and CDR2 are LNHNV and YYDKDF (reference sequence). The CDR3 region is CATSRERAGPYEQYF. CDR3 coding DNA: TGTGCCACCAGCAGAGAGCGGGCGGGTCCCTACGAGCAGTACTTC.

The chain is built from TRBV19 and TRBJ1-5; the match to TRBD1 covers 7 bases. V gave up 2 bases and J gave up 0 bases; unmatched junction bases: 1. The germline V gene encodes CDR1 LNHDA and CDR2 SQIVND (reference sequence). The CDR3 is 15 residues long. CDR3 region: CASSITGDSNQPQHF. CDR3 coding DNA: TGTGCCAGTAGTATAACAGGGGATAGCAATCAGCCCCAGCATTTT.

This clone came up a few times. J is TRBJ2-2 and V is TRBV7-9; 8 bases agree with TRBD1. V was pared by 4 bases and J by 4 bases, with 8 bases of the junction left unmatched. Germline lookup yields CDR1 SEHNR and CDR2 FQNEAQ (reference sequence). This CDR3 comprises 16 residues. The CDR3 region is CASSSQGARGTGELFF. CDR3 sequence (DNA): TGTGCCAGCAGCTCCCAGGGGGCGCGCGGCACCGGGGAGCTGTTTTTT.

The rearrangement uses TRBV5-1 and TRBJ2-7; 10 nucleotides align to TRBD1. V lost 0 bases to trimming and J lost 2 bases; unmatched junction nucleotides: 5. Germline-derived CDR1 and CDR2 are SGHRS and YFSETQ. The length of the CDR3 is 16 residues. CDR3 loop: CASSLAGTGEPYEQYF. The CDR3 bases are TGCGCCAGCAGCTTGGCTGGGACAGGGGAACCCTACGAGCAGTACTTC.

The CDR3 DNA sequence: TGTGCCAGCAGCCTCCTCGGGAGCGACTATGGCTACACCTTC. It yields the protein CASSLLGSDYGYTF. The chain couples TRBV6-5 to TRBJ1-2; D unresolved. Germline values: CDR1 MNHEY, CDR2 SVGAGI. The CDR3 totals 14 residues. Trimming removed 6 bases at V and 3 bases at J, with 14 bases between.

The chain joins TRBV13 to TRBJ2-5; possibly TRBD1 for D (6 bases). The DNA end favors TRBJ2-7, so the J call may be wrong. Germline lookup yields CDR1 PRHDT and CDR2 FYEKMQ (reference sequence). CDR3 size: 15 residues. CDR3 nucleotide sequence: TGTGCCAGCAGCTTATGGCAGGGGCTTTCCTACGAGCAGTACTTC. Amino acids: CASSLWQGLSYEQYF.

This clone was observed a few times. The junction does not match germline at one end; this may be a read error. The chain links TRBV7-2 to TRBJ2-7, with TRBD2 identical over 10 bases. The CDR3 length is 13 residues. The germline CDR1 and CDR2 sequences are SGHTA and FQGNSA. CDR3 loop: CASSSSGGACLVF. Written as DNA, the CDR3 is TGTGCCAGCAGCTCCAGCGGGGGGGCCTGCCTCGTCTTC.

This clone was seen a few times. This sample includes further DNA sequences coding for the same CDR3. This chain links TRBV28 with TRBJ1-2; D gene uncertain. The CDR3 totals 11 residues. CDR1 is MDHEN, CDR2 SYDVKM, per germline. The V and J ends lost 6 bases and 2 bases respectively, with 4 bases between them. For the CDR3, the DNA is TGTGCCAGCAGCCTCAACTATGGCTACACCTTC. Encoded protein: CASSLNYGYTF.

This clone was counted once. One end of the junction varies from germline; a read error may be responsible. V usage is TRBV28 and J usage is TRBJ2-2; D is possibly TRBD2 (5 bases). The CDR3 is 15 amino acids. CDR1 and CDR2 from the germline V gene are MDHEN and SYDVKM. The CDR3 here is CASSLGHANTGKLFF. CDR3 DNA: TGTGCCAGCAGTCTCGGGCACGCGAACACCGGGAAGCTGTTTTTT.

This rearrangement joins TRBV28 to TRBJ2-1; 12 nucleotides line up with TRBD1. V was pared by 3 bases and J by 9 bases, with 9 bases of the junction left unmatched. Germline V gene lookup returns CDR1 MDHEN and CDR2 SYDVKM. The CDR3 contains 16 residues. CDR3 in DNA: TGTGCCAGCAGTTTGCCCCCGGGACAGGGGGCTGCTGAGCAGTTCTTC. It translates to CASSLPPGQGAAEQFF.

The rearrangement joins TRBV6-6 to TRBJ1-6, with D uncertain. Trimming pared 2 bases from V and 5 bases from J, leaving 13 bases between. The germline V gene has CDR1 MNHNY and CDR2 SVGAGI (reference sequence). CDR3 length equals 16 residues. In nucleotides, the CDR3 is TGTGCCAGCAGTTACCGCGCCCTTTCTGATAATTCACCCCTCCACTTT. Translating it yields CASSYRALSDNSPLHF.

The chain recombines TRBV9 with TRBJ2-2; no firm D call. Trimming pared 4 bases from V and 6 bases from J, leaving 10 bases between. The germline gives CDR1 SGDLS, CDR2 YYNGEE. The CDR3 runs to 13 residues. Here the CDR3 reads CASSPPNSGELFF. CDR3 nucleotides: TGTGCCAGCAGCCCTCCAAACTCCGGGGAGCTGTTTTTT.

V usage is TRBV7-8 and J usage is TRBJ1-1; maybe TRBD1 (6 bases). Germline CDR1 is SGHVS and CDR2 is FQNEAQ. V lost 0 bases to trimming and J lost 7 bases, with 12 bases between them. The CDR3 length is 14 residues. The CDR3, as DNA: TGTGCCAGCAGCTTAGCCCTAAGGGGGTTTGAAGCTTTCTTT. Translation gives CASSLALRGFEAFF.

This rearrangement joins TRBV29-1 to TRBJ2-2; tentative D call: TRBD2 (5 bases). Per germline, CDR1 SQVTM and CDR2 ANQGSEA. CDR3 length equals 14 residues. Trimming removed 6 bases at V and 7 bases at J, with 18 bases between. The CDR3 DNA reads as TGCAGCGTGAACCGGGCCACTGCGGGCGGGGAGCTGTTTTTT. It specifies CSVNRATAGGELFF.

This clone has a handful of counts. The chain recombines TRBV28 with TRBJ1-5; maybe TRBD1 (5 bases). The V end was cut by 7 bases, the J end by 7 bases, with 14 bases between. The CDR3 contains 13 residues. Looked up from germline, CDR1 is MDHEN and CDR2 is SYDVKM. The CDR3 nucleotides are TGTGCCAGCAAGTGGGGGAGGGGCCAGCCCCAGCATTTT. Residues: CASKWGRGQPQHF.

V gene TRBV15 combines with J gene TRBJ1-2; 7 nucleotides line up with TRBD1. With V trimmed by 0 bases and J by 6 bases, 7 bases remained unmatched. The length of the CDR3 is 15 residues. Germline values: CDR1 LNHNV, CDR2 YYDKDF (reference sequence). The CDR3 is CATSRDSVRGDGYTF. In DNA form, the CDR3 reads TGTGCCACCAGCAGAGATAGTGTCAGGGGGGATGGCTACACCTTC.

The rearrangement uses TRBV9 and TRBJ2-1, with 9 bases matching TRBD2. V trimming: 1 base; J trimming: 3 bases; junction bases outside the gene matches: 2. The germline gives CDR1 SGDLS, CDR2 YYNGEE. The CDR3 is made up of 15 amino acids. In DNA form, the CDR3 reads TGTGCCAGCAGCGTAAGCGGGGGGCTCTACAATGAGCAGTTCTTC. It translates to CASSVSGGLYNEQFF.

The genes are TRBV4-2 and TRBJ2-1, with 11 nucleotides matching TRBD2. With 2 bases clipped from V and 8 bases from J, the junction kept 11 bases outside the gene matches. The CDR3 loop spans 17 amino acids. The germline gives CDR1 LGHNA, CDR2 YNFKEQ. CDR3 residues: CASSQNGLAGGGDEQFF. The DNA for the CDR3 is TGTGCCAGCAGCCAAAATGGGCTAGCGGGGGGCGGGGATGAGCAGTTCTTC.

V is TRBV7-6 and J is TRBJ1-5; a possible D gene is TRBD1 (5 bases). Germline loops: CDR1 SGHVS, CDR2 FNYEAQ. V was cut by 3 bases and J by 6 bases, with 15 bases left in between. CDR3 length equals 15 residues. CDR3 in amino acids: CASSLTAKGVQPQHF. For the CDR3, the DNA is TGTGCCAGCAGCTTGACGGCCAAAGGGGTTCAGCCCCAGCATTTT.

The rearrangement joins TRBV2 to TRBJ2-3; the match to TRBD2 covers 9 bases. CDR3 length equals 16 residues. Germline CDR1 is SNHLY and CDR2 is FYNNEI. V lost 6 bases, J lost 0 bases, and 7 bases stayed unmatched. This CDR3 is CASSGGGAGSTDTQYF. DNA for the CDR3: TGTGCCAGCAGCGGCGGGGGGGCCGGGAGCACAGATACGCAGTATTTT.